This T cell receptor beta chain comes out of a study of T cells in Graves' hyperthyroidism and ophthalmopathy. The overall study: Specimen type is peripheral blood, collected at initial diagnosis prior to any treatment. General study results and limits: In simple terms, a model built on 13 V-J features told ophthalmopathy apart from stable hyperthyroidism. The majority of expanded thyroid clonotypes above 0.001 also appeared in blood.

Germline V gene sequence: CDR1 MGHRA, CDR2 YSYEKL. Trimming left V 0 bases short and J 6 bases short, with 18 bases between. The CDR3 covers 17 residues. This clonotype was recorded many times. What it binds is unknown. Based on clinical symptoms, serum thyroxine and TRAb, thyroid ultrasound and orbital computed tomography, diagnoses were reached. TCR beta CDR3 regions were amplified from RNA transcripts. The TCR CDR3 first-round RT-PCR relied on the HTBI primer set. TCRdb independently ran MiXCR on the multiplex PCR reads; one entry per CDR3 protein. Counted here are about 520,000 distinct CDR3 sequences, around 22% occurring once; the ten biggest clones make up roughly 12%.

The chain is built from TRBV4-1 and TRBJ1-5; TRBD1 might be the D (5 bases). This clonotype was sampled from a young woman with Graves' ophthalmopathy. Sequencing was carried out using blood. The CDR3 spells CASSQDPLGQGSQPQHF. The CDR3 DNA is TGCGCCAGCAGCCAAGACCCCCTAGGCCAGGGAAGTCAGCCCCAGCATTTT.